This passage covers 15 T cell receptor beta chains from one sample sequenced in a study of T-cell reconstitution after alpha-beta-depleted transplantation in children. Unique molecular identifiers tagged the TCRbeta library. TCRdb reprocessed the PCR reads via MiXCR and lists one record per CDR3 protein. Counted here are 200,000 to 250,000 distinct CDR3 sequences, roughly a tenth occurring once; the ten biggest clones make up 6.2%. Source: PBMCs from the stem cell graft donor, taken from the stem cell graft. The receptors originated from a human donor who donated a stem cell graft to a child with acute lymphoblastic leukemia.

In this sample, this clonotype turned up a few times. V is TRBV10-1 and J is TRBJ1-1; perhaps TRBD1 as D (5 bases). The CDR3 is 14 amino acids. Trimming took off 2 bases at V and 1 base at J, with 8 bases between the two ends. CDR1 and CDR2 (germline): WNHNN, SYGVQD (reference sequence). The CDR3 DNA is TGCGCCAGCAGTGAGGAGGGGACGAACACTGAAGCTTTCTTT. Protein sequence: CASSEEGTNTEAFF.

The gene calls are TRBV5-1 and TRBJ2-7; 7 positions match TRBD1. Germline trimming cut 2 bases from V and 4 bases from J; bases unmatched to any gene: 12. Germline loops: CDR1 SGHRS, CDR2 YFSETQ. This CDR3 comprises 16 residues. The CDR3 nucleotides are TGCGCCAGCAGCTTTGACGTGAACAGGGGCTTTTACGAGCAGTACTTC. Protein sequence: CASSFDVNRGFYEQYF.

The chain has TRBV20-1 and TRBJ2-2, with 9 nucleotides matching TRBD1. Losses at the gene ends were 6 bases for V and 7 bases for J; bases not matched to a gene: 18. The CDR3 loop spans 17 amino acids. Germline loops: CDR1 DFQATT, CDR2 SNEGSKA (reference sequence). The CDR3 DNA reads TGCAGTGCGCCCAGGGGAAACAGGGGGCGCGATGTCGGGGAGCTGTTTTTT. Amino acids: CSAPRGNRGRDVGELFF.

V is TRBV5-1 and J is TRBJ2-2; 12 bases are shared with TRBD1. The trim removed 4 bases at V and 5 bases at J, leaving 6 bases unmatched. This CDR3 is built from 16 residues. Germline assignment: CDR1 SGHRS and CDR2 YFSETQ. This CDR3 reads CASSQGQGARTGELFF. Here the CDR3 DNA reads TGCGCCAGCAGCCAGGGACAGGGGGCTCGGACCGGGGAGCTGTTTTTT.

At least ten counts were recorded for this clonotype. The V gene is TRBV4-1, the J gene TRBJ1-1; D is unclear. V was pared by 0 bases and J by 1 base, with 12 bases between. Germline V gene sequence: CDR1 MGHRA, CDR2 YSYEKL. The CDR3 runs 16 residues. The CDR3 protein is CASSQDRNGKNTEAFF. CDR3 in DNA: TGCGCCAGCAGCCAAGATCGAAACGGGAAGAACACTGAAGCTTTCTTT.

This clonotype was detected a few times. The rearrangement uses TRBV6-1 and TRBJ1-4; no reliable D call. V lost 5 bases and J 15 bases, leaving 22 bases between the germline ends. The CDR3 is 14 amino acids. In germline, CDR1 is MNHNS, CDR2 SASEGT. The CDR3 loop is CASSPSGSLYGVFF. Here the CDR3 DNA reads TGTGCCAGCAGTCCTTCCGGGAGCCTCTACGGAGTGTTTTTT.

This clonotype was seen a handful of times. The chain recombines TRBV9 with TRBJ2-7, with 8 bases fitting TRBD1. Germline CDR1 SGDLS, CDR2 YYNGEE. This CDR3 comprises 15 residues. J was trimmed by 1 base and V by 0 bases; bases with no gene match: 3. The CDR3 bases are TGTGCCAGCAGCGTAGAACAGGGGGTATCCTACGAGCAGTACTTC. Translation gives CASSVEQGVSYEQYF.

There are a few counts of this clonotype. Its ends do not fully match the called genes, so a read error is possible. The J gene is TRBJ1-5, the V gene TRBV5-6; D gene ambiguous. Germline V lookup: CDR1 SGHDT, CDR2 YYEEEE. The CDR3 covers 17 residues. The DNA for the CDR3 is TGTGCCAGCAGCTTGGGGCGAGGACTCGTTAGGAATCAGCCCCAGCTTTTT. It yields the protein CASSLGRGLVRNQPQLF. Combining the CDR3 with reference TRBV5-6 and TRBJ1-5 gives the whole variable domain DAGVTQSPTHLIKTRGQQVTLRCSPKSGHDTVSWYQQALGQGPQFIFQYYEEEERQRGNFPDRFSGHQFPNYSSELNVNALLLGDSALYLCASSLGRGLVRNQPQLFGDGTRLSIL.

The table lists this clonotype with a few counts. The V and J genes are TRBV7-9 and TRBJ2-3; TRBD1 agrees at 7 bases. J was trimmed by 0 bases and V by 5 bases; bases with no gene match: 11. Germline V lookup: CDR1 SEHNR, CDR2 FQNEAQ (reference sequence). CDR3 length: 17 residues. The CDR3 here is CASSGQQGTPSTDTQYF. The CDR3 DNA is TGTGCCAGCAGCGGACAACAGGGGACACCTAGCACAGATACGCAGTATTTT.

V gene TRBV6-2 or TRBV6-3 combines with J gene TRBJ2-1, with no clear D. The V and J ends lost 6 bases and 8 bases respectively, with 11 bases between them. Per the germline V gene, CDR1 is MNHEY and CDR2 is SVGEGT. The CDR3 is 12 residues long. The CDR3 DNA follows: TGTGCCAGCAGAAAGGGTGAGCATGAGCAGTTCTTC. As protein: CASRKGEHEQFF.

This clonotype was detected only a few times. The chain carries TRBV24-1 and TRBJ2-1, with 11 bases lining up with TRBD2. V lost 4 bases, J lost 7 bases, and 8 bases stayed unmatched. The CDR3 has 16 amino acids. Germline V lookup: CDR1 KGHDR, CDR2 SFDVKD. CDR3 DNA sequence: TGTGCCACCAGTGACGCTAGCGGGGGGATCATGAATGAGCAGTTCTTC. Translating it yields CATSDASGGIMNEQFF.

The chain recombines TRBV27 with TRBJ2-7; TRBD2 aligns across 11 bases. Germline CDR1 is MNHEY and CDR2 is SMNVEV (reference sequence). The CDR3 loop spans 15 amino acids. The J segment lost 2 bases and the V segment lost 8 bases, leaving 8 bases of the junction unmatched. For the CDR3, the DNA is TGTGCCAGCCCGACGACTAGCGGGATAACCTACGAGCAGTACTTC. Its translation: CASPTTSGITYEQYF.

This clonotype was counted only a few times. V usage is TRBV10-3 and J usage is TRBJ2-5; maybe TRBD1 (5 bases). Germline V gives CDR1 ENHRY, CDR2 SYGVKD. The CDR3 totals 15 residues. The V end was cut by 0 bases, the J end by 1 base, with 9 bases between. CDR3 DNA: TGTGCCATCAGTGAGTCTCCGGACACCCAAGAGACCCAGTACTTC. It specifies CAISESPDTQETQYF.

The chain combines TRBV27 with TRBJ1-1; TRBD1 might be the D (5 bases). The CDR3 has 14 amino acids. The germline V and J ends were trimmed by 5 bases and 0 bases, with 10 bases remaining between them. The germline V gene has CDR1 MNHEY and CDR2 SMNVEV (reference sequence). This CDR3 is CASSNQGMNTEAFF. The CDR3 DNA reads as TGTGCCAGCAGTAATCAGGGCATGAACACTGAAGCTTTCTTT.

This clonotype was picked up many times. The chain carries TRBV7-8 and TRBJ2-1; D gene ambiguous. CDR3 length: 11 residues. The germline CDR1 and CDR2 sequences are SGHVS and FQNEAQ. Trimming stripped 5 bases from V and 8 bases from J, with 7 bases between. CDR3 protein: CASSVNYEQFF. The CDR3 DNA is TGTGCCAGCAGCGTTAACTATGAGCAGTTCTTC.